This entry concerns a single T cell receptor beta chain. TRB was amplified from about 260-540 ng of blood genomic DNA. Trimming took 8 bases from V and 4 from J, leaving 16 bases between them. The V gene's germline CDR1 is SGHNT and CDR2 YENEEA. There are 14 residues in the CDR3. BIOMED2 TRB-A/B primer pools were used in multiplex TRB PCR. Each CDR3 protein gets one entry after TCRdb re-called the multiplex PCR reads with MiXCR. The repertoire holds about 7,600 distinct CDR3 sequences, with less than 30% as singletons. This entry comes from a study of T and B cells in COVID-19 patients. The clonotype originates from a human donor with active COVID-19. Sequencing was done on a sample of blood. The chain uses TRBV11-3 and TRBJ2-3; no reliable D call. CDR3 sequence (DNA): TGTGCCAGCGCCTTAGGGTCGGGCGCAGATACGCAGTATTTT. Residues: CASALGSGADTQYF. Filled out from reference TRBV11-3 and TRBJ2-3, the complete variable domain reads EAGVVQSPRYKIIEKKQPVAFWCNPISGHNTLYWYLQNLGQGPELLIRYENEEAVDDSQLPKDRFSAERLKGVDSTLKIQPAELGDSAVYLCASALGSGADTQYFGPGTRLTVL.